The next 3 T cell receptor beta chains were all read from a single sample in a study of post-analysis software for immune sequencing data. Study findings and constraints: Five or six TRBV segments, including TRBV5-6, TRBV5-1 and TRBV20-1, were more frequent in patients than controls.

No cognate antigen is known for these TCRs. The TCR beta cDNA libraries contained unique molecular identifiers. TCRdb used MiXCR to reprocess the PCR reads, holding one entry per CDR3 protein. The table shows approximately 150,000 distinct CDR3 sequences, with over 25% occurring only once. Sequencing was done on a sample of blood. These receptors were obtained from a girl aged 10 to 17 with multiple sclerosis.

V is TRBV7-6 and J is TRBJ2-2, with 7 bases matching TRBD2. CDR3 length equals 15 residues. Germline CDR1 SGHVS, CDR2 FNYEAQ. V gave up 5 bases and J gave up 3 bases; unmatched junction bases: 6. The CDR3 loop reads CASSLTSAHTGELFF. Written as DNA, the CDR3 is TGTGCCAGCAGCCTAACTAGCGCCCACACCGGGGAGCTGTTTTTT.

The table lists this clonotype with a few counts. The V gene is TRBV11-2, the J gene TRBJ2-4; unclear D gene. The J call is uncertain, as TRBJ2-7 better fits the DNA end. CDR3 length: 15 amino acids. The germline gives CDR1 SGHAT, CDR2 FQNNGV. Here the CDR3 reads CASSLSPLGTYEQYF. The CDR3 DNA follows: TGTGCCAGCAGCTTATCCCCCCTGGGGACCTACGAGCAGTACTTC.

For this clonotype: A much larger clone differs from this one at a single base, so this may be a read error. The CDR3 DNA sequence: TGCAGTGTTAGAGTTCGCGGGATTTACAATGAGCAGTTCTTC. It is translated as CSVRVRGIYNEQFF. J is TRBJ2-1 and V is TRBV20-1, with D tentatively TRBD2 (6 bases). The CDR3 totals 14 residues. The V gene's germline CDR1 is DFQATT and CDR2 SNEGSKA (reference sequence).